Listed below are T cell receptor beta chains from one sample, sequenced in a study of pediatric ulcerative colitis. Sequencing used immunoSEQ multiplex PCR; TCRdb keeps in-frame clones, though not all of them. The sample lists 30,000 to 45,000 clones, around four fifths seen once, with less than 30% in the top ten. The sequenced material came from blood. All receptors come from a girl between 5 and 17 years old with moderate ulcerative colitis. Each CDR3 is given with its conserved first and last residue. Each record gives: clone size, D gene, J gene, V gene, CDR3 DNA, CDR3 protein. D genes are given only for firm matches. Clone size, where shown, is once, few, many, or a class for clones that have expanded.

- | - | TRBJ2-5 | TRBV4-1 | TGCGCCAGCAGCCCATACAGTGGAGGGGCAGACCCCGAGACCCAGTACTTC | CASSPYSGGADPETQYF
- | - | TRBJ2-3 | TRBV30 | TGTGCCTGGAGTGTACATACCCGGGCGAGTCATACGCAGTATTTT | CAWSVHTRASHTQYF
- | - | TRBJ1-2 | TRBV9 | TGTGCCAGCAGCGTAGAGGGGTTTGGGGGCTACACCTTC | CASSVEGFGGYTF
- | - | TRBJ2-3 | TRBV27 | TGTGCCAGCAGTTTAACTAGGTTCAGGGATACGCAGTATTTT | CASSLTRFRDTQYF
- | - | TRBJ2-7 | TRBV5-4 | TGTGCCAGCAGCTTGGTAGACAGCTACGAGCAGTACTTC | CASSLVDSYEQYF
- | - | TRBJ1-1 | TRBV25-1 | TGTGCCAGCAGTGAATCAGTCAGTGAAGCTTTCTTT | CASSESVSEAFF
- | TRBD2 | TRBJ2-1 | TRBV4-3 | TGCGCCAGCAGCCAAGATGGGCTTCCGGGACTACGGCAGTTCTTC | CASSQDGLPGLRQFF
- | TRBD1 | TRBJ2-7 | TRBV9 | TGTGCCAGCAGCCCAACAGGGGAGCAATACGAGCAGTACTTC | CASSPTGEQYEQYF
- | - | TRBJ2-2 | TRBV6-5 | TGTGCCAGCAGTTACACGCAGTCCGGGGAGCTGTTTTTT | CASSYTQSGELFF
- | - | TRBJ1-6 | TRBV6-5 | TGTGCCAGCAGTCCGAGACGGGGCTATAATTCACCCCTCCACTTT | CASSPRRGYNSPLHF
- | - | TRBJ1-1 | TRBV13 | TGTGCCAGCAGCTTAGCGGACATAGACACTGAAGCTTTCTTT | CASSLADIDTEAFF
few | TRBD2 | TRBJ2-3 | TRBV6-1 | TGTGCCAGCAGAAACGGACTAGCGGGCACAGATACGCAGTATTTT | CASRNGLAGTDTQYF
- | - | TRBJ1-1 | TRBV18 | TGTGCCAGCTCACCATCGATTCCGGAAGGGAACACTGAAGCTTTCTTT | CASSPSIPEGNTEAFF
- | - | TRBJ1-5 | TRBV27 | TGTGCCAGCAGTTTGGCAGCCTATCAGCCCCAGCATTTT | CASSLAAYQPQHF
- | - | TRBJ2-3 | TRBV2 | TGTGCCAGCAATCCGGGGGCCAGCACAGATACGCAGTATTTT | CASNPGASTDTQYF
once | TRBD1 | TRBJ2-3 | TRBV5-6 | TGTGCCAGCAGCTTGCTGGGACAGGGTAGCACAGATACGCAGTATTTT | CASSLLGQGSTDTQYF
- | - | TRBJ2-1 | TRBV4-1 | TGCGCCAGCAGCCCGCGCGCTTTATGGCCCCCTAAAGATTCCGGGAATGAGCAGTTCTTC | CASSPRALWPPKDSGNEQFF
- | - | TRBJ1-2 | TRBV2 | TGTGCCAGCAGTGTAAGAGGGGCTAACTATGGCTACACCTTC | CASSVRGANYGYTF
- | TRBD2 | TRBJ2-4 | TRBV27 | TGTGCCAGCAGCCGGACTAGCGGGGGGGCCAAAAACATTCAGTACTTC | CASSRTSGGAKNIQYF
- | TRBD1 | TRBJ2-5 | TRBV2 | TGTGCCAGCAGTGGGGGGACAGTGGTGACCCAGTACTTC | CASSGGTVVTQYF
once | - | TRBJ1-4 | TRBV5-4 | TGTGCCAGCAGTGACGGGGGGAGGAATAATGAAAAACTGTTTTTT | CASSDGGRNNEKLFF
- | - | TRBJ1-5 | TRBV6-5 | TGTGCCAGCTCGCGGACAGTTTATAGCAATCAGCCCCAGCATTTT | CASSRTVYSNQPQHF
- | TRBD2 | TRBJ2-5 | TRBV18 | TGTGCCAGCTCACCATTAGCGGGAGGACCCTTGACCCAGTACTTC | CASSPLAGGPLTQYF
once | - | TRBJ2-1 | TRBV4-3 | TGCGCCAGCAGCCAGGACGGGGACTCCTACAATGAGCAGTTCTTC | CASSQDGDSYNEQFF
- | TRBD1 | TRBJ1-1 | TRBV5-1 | TGCGCCAGCAGCCCCCTTGAAGGGGGCCGAGTGACTGAAGCTTTCTTT | CASSPLEGGRVTEAFF
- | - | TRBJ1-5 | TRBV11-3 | TGTGCCAGCAGCTTAGAAGGGATCATAAGGCAAGGCAATCAGCCCCAGCATTTT | CASSLEGIIRQGNQPQHF
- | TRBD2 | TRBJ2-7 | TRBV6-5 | TGTGCCAGCAGGGGACTAGCGGACTACGAGCAGTACTTC | CASRGLADYEQYF
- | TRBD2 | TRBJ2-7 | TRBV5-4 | TGTGCCAGCAGCCCGGGGACTAGCGTCTACGAGCAGTACTTC | CASSPGTSVYEQYF
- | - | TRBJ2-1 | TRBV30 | TGTGCCTGGAGTCGGGCCCTGTCCTACAATGAGCAGTTCTTC | CAWSRALSYNEQFF
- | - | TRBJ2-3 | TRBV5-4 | TGTGCCAGCAGCTTGGGCGTAGGGAGGGATACGCAGTATTTT | CASSLGVGRDTQYF
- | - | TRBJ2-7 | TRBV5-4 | TGTGCCAGCAGTAAAAATGTACTGGCGGAGCAGTACTTC | CASSKNVLAEQYF
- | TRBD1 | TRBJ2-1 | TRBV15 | TGTGCCACCAGCGGGGGACAGAAGAAGAGTGAGCAGTTCTTC | CATSGGQKKSEQFF
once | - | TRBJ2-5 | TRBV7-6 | TGTGCCAGCAGCTTCGGACGGCCGGGGGAGACCCAGTACTTC | CASSFGRPGETQYF
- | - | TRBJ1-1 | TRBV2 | TGTGCCAGCACCGAACCCGTCGAGAGGGTCTACACTGAAGCTTTCTTT | CASTEPVERVYTEAFF
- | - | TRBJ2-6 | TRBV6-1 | TGTGCCAGCAGTGACAGTTACTCTGGGGCCAACGTCCTGACTTTC | CASSDSYSGANVLTF
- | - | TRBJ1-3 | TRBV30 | TGTGCCTGGAGTGTTGGGCTCCGAAACACCATATATTTT | CAWSVGLRNTIYF
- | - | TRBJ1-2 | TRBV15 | TGTGCCACCAGCAGATCCCCCGGGGGAAGGGACTATGGCTACACCTTC | CATSRSPGGRDYGYTF
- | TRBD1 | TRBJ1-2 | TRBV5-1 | TGCGCCAGCAGCATGACAGGGGAGGATGGCTACACCTTC | CASSMTGEDGYTF
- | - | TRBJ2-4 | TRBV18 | TGTGCCAGCTCACCTTCCATCCAGGGCCTCCCGAGGGACATTCAGTACTTC | CASSPSIQGLPRDIQYF
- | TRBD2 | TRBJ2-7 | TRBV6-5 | TGTGCCAGCAGTTACTCGGGACTAGGTTTCTACGAGCAGTACTTC | CASSYSGLGFYEQYF
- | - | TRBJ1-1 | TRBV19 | TGTGCCAGTAGAGATTGGGGCGGGAACACTGAAGCTTTCTTT | CASRDWGGNTEAFF
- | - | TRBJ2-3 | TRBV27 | TGTGCCAGCAGTTCGACAGGTTGGGCAGATACGCAGTATTTT | CASSSTGWADTQYF
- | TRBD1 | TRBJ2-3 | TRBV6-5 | TGTGCCAGCAGTTACTCGATAGCGCAGGGGGCGCAGTATTTT | CASSYSIAQGAQYF
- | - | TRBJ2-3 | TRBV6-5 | TGTGCCAGCAGTCAAGATGGGTCAGATACGCAGTATTTT | CASSQDGSDTQYF
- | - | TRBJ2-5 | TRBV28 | TGTGCCAGCAGTTTCCCGGGGCAAGAGACCCAGTACTTC | CASSFPGQETQYF
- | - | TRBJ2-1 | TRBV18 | TGTGCCAGCTCACCAACCGGATTATACAATGAGCAGTTCTTC | CASSPTGLYNEQFF
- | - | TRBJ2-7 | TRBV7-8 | TGTGCCAGCAGCTTAACACACTACTACGAGCAGTACTTC | CASSLTHYYEQYF
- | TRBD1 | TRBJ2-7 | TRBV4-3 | TGCGCCAGCAGCCCTACGACAGGGTACGAGCAGTACTTC | CASSPTTGYEQYF
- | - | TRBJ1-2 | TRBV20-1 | TGCAGTGCTAGAGCGAGTGGCTACACCTTC | CSARASGYTF
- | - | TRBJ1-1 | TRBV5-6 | TGTGCCAGCAGCCCCCGCCCCGCGGGGAACACTGAAGCTTTCTTT | CASSPRPAGNTEAFF
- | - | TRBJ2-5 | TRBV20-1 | TGCAGTGCTATTCGAACCGAGACCCAGTACTTC | CSAIRTETQYF
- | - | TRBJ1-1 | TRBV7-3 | TGTGCCAGCAGCTTAAGACAGCTGAACACTGAAGCTTTCTTT | CASSLRQLNTEAFF
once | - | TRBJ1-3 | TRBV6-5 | TGTGCCAGCAGTTACTCCCAGGGTGAAAGCGACACCATATATTTT | CASSYSQGESDTIYF